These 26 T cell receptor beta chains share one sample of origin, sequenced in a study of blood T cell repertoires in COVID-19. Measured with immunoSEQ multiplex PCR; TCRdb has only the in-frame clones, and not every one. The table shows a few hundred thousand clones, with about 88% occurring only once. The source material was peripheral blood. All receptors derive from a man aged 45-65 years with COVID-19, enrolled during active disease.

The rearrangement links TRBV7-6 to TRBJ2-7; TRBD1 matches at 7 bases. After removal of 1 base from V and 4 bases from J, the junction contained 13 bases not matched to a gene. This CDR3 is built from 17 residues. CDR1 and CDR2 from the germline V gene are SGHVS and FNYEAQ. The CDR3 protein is CASSLGAMTGLTYEQYF. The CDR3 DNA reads TGTGCCAGCAGCTTAGGGGCAATGACAGGGTTAACGTACGAGCAGTACTTC.

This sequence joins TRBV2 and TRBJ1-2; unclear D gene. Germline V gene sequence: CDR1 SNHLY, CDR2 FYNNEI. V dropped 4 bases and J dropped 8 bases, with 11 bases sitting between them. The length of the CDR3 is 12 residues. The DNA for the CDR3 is TGTGCCAGCAGTGGAGACCGAGGAGGCTACACCTTC. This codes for CASSGDRGGYTF.

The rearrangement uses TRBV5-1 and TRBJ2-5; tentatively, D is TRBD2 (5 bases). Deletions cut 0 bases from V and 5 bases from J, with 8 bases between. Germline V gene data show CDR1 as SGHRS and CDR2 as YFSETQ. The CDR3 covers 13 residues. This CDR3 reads CASSLGPGETQYF. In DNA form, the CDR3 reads TGCGCCAGCAGCTTGGGCCCGGGGGAGACCCAGTACTTC.

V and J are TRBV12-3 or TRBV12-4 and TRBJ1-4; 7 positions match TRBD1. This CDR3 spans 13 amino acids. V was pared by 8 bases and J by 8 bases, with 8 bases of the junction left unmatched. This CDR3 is CASYLTGEEKLFF. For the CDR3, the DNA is TGTGCCAGCTACCTTACAGGGGAGGAAAAACTGTTTTTT.

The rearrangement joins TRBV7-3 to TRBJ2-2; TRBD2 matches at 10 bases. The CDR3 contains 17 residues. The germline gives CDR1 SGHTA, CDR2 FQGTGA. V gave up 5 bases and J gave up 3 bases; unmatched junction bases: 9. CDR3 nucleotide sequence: TGTGCCAGCAGCGCATCCCTAGCGGGGGCCTACACCGGGGAGCTGTTTTTT. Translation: CASSASLAGAYTGELFF.

This CDR3 reads CASNSLAAPRETQYF. The CDR3 coding sequence is TGTGCCAGCAACTCACTAGCGGCCCCCAGAGAGACCCAGTACTTC. The chain uses TRBV2 and TRBJ2-5, with TRBD2 identical over 8 bases. The V gene end was trimmed by 7 bases and the J gene end by 4 bases; junction bases not matched to a gene: 11. This CDR3 contains 15 residues. Germline CDR1 reads SNHLY; CDR2 reads FYNNEI.

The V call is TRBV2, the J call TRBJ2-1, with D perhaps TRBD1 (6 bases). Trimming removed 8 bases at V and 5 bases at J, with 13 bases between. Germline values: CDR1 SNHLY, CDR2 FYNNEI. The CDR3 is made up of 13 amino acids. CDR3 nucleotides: TGTGCCAGCCACCGGGACACAAACAATGAGCAGTTCTTC. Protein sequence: CASHRDTNNEQFF.

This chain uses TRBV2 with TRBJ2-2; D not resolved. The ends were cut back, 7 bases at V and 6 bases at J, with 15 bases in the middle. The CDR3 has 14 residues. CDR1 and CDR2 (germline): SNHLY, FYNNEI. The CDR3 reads CASIPGRLAGELFF. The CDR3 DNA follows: TGTGCCAGCATCCCGGGTAGATTGGCCGGGGAGCTGTTTTTT.

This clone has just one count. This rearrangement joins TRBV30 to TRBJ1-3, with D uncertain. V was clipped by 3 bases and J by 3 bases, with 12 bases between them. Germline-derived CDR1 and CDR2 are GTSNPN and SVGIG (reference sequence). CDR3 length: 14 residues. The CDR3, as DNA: TGTGCCTGGAGAGAAGCGGCTCTTGGAAACACCATATATTTT. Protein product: CAWREAALGNTIYF.

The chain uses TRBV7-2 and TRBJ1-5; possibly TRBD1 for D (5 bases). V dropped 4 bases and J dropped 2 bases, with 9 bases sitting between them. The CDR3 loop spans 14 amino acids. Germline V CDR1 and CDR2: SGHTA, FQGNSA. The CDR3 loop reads CASSSDSGNQPQHF. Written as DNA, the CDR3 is TGTGCCAGCAGCTCCGACAGCGGCAATCAGCCCCAGCATTTT.

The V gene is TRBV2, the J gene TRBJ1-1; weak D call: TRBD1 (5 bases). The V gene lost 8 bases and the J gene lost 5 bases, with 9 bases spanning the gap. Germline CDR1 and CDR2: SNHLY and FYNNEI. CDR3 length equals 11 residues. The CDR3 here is CASQRGTEAFF. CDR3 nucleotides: TGTGCCAGCCAAAGGGGAACTGAAGCTTTCTTT.

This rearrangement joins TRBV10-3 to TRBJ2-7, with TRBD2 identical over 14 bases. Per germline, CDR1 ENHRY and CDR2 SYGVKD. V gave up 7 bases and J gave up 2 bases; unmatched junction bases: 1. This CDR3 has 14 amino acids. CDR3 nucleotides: TGTGCCATCATGACTAGCGGGGGGGCCTACGAGCAGTACTTC. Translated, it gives CAIMTSGGAYEQYF.

This chain's CDR3 is CASSEGVNTQYF. The CDR3 DNA reads TGTGCCAGCAGCGAAGGGGTTAATACGCAGTATTTT. The chain links TRBV7-9 to TRBJ2-3; possibly TRBD1 for D (5 bases). Germline loops: CDR1 SEHNR, CDR2 FQNEAQ (reference sequence). V was trimmed by 5 bases and J by 7 bases, leaving 10 bases between them. The CDR3 loop spans 12 amino acids.

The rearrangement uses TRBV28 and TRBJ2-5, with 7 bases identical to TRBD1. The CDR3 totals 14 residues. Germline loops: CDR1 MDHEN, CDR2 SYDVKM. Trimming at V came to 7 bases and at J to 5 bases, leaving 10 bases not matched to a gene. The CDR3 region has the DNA TGTGCCAGCACCCCTCGGACAGGCGTGGAGACCCAGTACTTC. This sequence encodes CASTPRTGVETQYF.

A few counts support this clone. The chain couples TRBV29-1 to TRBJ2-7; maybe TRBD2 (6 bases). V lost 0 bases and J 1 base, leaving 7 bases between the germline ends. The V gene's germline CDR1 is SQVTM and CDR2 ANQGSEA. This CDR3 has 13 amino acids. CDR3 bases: TGCAGCGTTGAAGAGGGGGGTTCCTACGAGCAGTACTTC. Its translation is CSVEEGGSYEQYF.

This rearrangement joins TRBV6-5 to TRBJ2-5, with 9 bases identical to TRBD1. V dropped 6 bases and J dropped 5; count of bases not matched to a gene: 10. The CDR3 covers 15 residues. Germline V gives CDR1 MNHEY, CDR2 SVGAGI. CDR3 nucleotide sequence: TGTGCCAGCAGAGAGGGACAGGGTCGGATGGAGACCCAGTACTTC. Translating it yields CASREGQGRMETQYF.

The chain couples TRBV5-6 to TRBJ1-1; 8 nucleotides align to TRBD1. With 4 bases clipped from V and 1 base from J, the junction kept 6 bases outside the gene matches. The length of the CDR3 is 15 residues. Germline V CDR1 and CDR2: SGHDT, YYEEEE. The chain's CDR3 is CASSDRGGENTEAFF. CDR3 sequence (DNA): TGTGCCAGCAGCGACAGGGGCGGTGAGAACACTGAAGCTTTCTTT.

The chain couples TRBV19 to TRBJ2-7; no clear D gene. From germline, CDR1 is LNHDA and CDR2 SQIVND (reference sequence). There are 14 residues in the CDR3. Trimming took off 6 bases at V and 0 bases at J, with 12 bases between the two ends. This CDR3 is CASRNQASSYEQYF. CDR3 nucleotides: TGTGCCAGTAGAAACCAGGCAAGCTCCTACGAGCAGTACTTC.

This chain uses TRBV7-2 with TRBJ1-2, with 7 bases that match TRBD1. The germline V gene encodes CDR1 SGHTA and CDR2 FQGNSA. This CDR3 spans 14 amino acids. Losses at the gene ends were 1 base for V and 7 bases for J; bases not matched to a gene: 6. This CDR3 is CASSLGGDSSGYTF. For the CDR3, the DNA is TGTGCCAGCAGCTTAGGGGGGGACAGTTCTGGCTACACCTTC.

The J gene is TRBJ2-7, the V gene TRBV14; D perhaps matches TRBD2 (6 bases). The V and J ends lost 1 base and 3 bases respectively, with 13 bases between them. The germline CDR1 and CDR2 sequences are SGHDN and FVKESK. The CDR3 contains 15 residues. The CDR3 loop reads CASSQVAGFGYEQYF. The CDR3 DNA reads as TGTGCCAGCAGCCAAGTCGCGGGGTTTGGCTACGAGCAGTACTTC.

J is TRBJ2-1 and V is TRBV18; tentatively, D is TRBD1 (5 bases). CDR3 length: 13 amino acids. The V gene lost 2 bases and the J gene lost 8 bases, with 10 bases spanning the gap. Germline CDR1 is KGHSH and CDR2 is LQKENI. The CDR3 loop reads CASSPRGIDEQFF. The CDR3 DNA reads TGTGCCAGCTCACCAAGGGGTATTGATGAGCAGTTCTTC. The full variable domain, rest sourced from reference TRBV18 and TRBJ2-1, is NAGVMQNPRHLVRRRGQEARLRCSPMKGHSHVYWYRQLPEEGLKFMVYLQKENIIDESGMPKERFSAEFPKEGPSILRIQQVVRGDSAAYFCASSPRGIDEQFFGPGTRLTVL.

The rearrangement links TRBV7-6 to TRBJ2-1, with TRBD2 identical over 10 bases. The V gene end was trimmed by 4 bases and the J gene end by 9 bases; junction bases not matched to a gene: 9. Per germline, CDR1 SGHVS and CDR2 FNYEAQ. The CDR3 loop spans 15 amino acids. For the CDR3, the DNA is TGTGCCAGCAGCTCCCCAGCGGGAGGGCCCAGTGAGCAGTTCTTC. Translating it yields CASSSPAGGPSEQFF.

The CDR3 loop is CASSRGGGGAYNEQFF. The DNA of the CDR3 is TGTGCCAGCAGTCGGGGCGGAGGGGGGGCTTACAATGAGCAGTTCTTC. The rearrangement joins TRBV2 to TRBJ2-1, with a tentative D call TRBD2 (7 bases). This CDR3 has 16 residues. Trimming took 5 bases from V and 4 from J, leaving 18 bases between them. Germline CDR1 and CDR2: SNHLY and FYNNEI. Drawing the rest from reference TRBV2 and TRBJ2-1, the complete variable domain is EPEVTQTPSHQVTQMGQEVILRCVPISNHLYFYWYRQILGQKVEFLVSFYNNEISEKSEIFDDQFSVERPDGSNFTLKIRSTKLEDSAMYFCASSRGGGGAYNEQFFGPGTRLTVL.

The DNA for the CDR3 is TGTGCCAGCAGCTTTCAGGGAGGCCTGAACACTGAAGCTTTCTTT. Translation: CASSFQGGLNTEAFF. V is TRBV7-2 and J is TRBJ1-1; the D gene is possibly TRBD1 (5 bases). The CDR3 covers 15 residues. Deletions cut 3 bases from V and 0 bases from J, with 11 bases between. The germline CDR1 and CDR2 sequences are SGHTA and FQGNSA.

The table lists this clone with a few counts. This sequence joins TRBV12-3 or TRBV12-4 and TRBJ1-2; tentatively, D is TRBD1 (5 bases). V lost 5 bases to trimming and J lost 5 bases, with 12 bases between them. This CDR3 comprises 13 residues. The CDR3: CASSPGGGYGYTF. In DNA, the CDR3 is TGTGCCAGCAGTCCGGGGGGGGGATATGGCTACACCTTC.

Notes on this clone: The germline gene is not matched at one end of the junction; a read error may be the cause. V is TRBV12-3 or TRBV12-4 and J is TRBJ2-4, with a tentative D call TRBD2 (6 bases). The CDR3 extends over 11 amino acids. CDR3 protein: CASSLRGPRAF. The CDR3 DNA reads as TGTGCCAGCAGTTTGCGGGGCCCGAGGGCCTTC.